This is a list of T cell receptor beta chains from one sample in a study of blood T cell repertoires in COVID-19. Only in-frame clones appear in the TCRdb table, and some are missing; sequencing was by immunoSEQ multiplex PCR. The table lists tens of thousands of clones, around nine tenths of them singletons, with roughly 5.9% in the top ten. The sequenced sample was peripheral blood. Source of these receptors: a man aged 50 to 59 with active COVID-19. CDR3s include the opening cysteine and the closing phenylalanine or tryptophan. The D gene is left open where the match is weak. Clone size is stated in some rows and not others, as once, few, many or a class when expanded.

D gene: TRBD2; CDR3 length: 16; V gene: TRBV19; clone size: NA; J gene: TRBJ2-1; CDR3 protein: CASNPTLGGAWDEQFF; CDR3 DNA: TGTGCCAGTAACCCCACACTCGGGGGGGCATGGGATGAGCAGTTCTTC
D gene: TRBD1; CDR3 length: 15; V gene: TRBV6-2/TRBV6-3; clone size: NA; J gene: TRBJ2-5; CDR3 protein: CASTPDRGLGETQYF; CDR3 DNA: TGTGCCAGCACCCCGGACAGGGGGCTTGGAGAGACCCAGTACTTC
D gene: TRBD2; CDR3 length: 17; V gene: TRBV2; clone size: NA; J gene: TRBJ2-7; CDR3 protein: CASRRWGSGRGLSEQYF; CDR3 DNA: TGTGCCAGCAGGAGGTGGGGTAGCGGGAGGGGTTTATCCGAGCAGTACTTC
D gene: TRBD1; CDR3 length: 14; V gene: TRBV7-9; clone size: NA; J gene: TRBJ1-1; CDR3 protein: CASSSTGGMGEAFF; CDR3 DNA: TGTGCCAGCAGCTCGACAGGGGGAATGGGTGAAGCTTTCTTT
D gene: TRBD1; CDR3 length: 20; V gene: TRBV12-5; clone size: NA; J gene: TRBJ2-3; CDR3 protein: CASGLVGQGAESISTDTQYF; CDR3 DNA: TGTGCTAGTGGTTTGGTGGGACAGGGGGCCGAATCAATCAGCACAGATACGCAGTATTTT
D gene: TRBD2; CDR3 length: 16; V gene: TRBV3-1/TRBV3-2; clone size: NA; J gene: TRBJ2-3; CDR3 protein: CASSHRTSGGRNTQYF; CDR3 DNA: TGTGCCAGCAGCCACCGGACTAGCGGGGGGAGAAATACGCAGTATTTT
D gene: TRBD2; CDR3 length: 16; V gene: TRBV10-3; clone size: once; J gene: TRBJ2-7; CDR3 protein: CAISEVNSGGPHEQYF; CDR3 DNA: TGTGCCATCAGTGAGGTGAATAGCGGGGGGCCCCACGAGCAGTACTTC
D gene: TRBD2; CDR3 length: 16; V gene: TRBV7-9; clone size: NA; J gene: TRBJ2-7; CDR3 protein: CASSFRSGSRRYEQYF; CDR3 DNA: TGTGCCAGCAGCTTCAGAAGCGGGAGTAGGAGGTACGAGCAGTACTTC
D gene: TRBD2; CDR3 length: 15; V gene: TRBV6-2/TRBV6-3; clone size: NA; J gene: TRBJ2-4; CDR3 protein: CASSLGLAGGDIQYF; CDR3 DNA: TGTGCCAGCAGTTTGGGACTAGCGGGGGGAGACATTCAGTACTTC
D gene: NA; CDR3 length: 16; V gene: TRBV5-1; clone size: NA; J gene: TRBJ2-6; CDR3 protein: CASTRGFGSGANVLTF; CDR3 DNA: TGCGCCAGCACCAGGGGATTTGGCTCTGGGGCCAACGTCCTGACTTTC
D gene: NA; CDR3 length: 14; V gene: TRBV19; clone size: NA; J gene: TRBJ2-7; CDR3 protein: CASSMETGTYEQYF; CDR3 DNA: TGTGCCAGTAGTATGGAGACAGGCACCTACGAGCAGTACTTC
D gene: TRBD2; CDR3 length: 14; V gene: TRBV7-2; clone size: few; J gene: TRBJ2-7; CDR3 protein: CASSLSSGSYEQYF; CDR3 DNA: TGTGCCAGCAGCTTATCTAGCGGCTCCTACGAGCAGTACTTC
D gene: TRBD1; CDR3 length: 17; V gene: TRBV18; clone size: NA; J gene: TRBJ2-7; CDR3 protein: CASSPYVPGQGTYEQYF; CDR3 DNA: TGTGCCAGCTCACCGTATGTTCCCGGACAGGGCACCTACGAGCAGTACTTC
D gene: NA; CDR3 length: 13; V gene: TRBV30; clone size: NA; J gene: TRBJ2-4; CDR3 protein: CAWNAGAENIQYF; CDR3 DNA: TGTGCCTGGAATGCGGGTGCCGAAAACATTCAGTACTTC
D gene: NA; CDR3 length: 16; V gene: TRBV28; clone size: few; J gene: TRBJ1-5; CDR3 protein: CASSPGGVRSNQPQHF; CDR3 DNA: TGTGCCAGCAGTCCCGGTGGCGTGAGGAGCAATCAGCCCCAGCATTTT
D gene: TRBD2; CDR3 length: 14; V gene: TRBV30; clone size: NA; J gene: TRBJ2-5; CDR3 protein: CAWTSGSPRETQYF; CDR3 DNA: TGTGCCTGGACTAGCGGGAGCCCCAGGGAGACCCAGTACTTC
D gene: NA; CDR3 length: 15; V gene: TRBV5-1; clone size: NA; J gene: TRBJ2-3; CDR3 protein: CASSLRRPRTDTQYF; CDR3 DNA: TGCGCCAGCAGCTTGAGGCGGCCTCGCACAGATACGCAGTATTTT
D gene: NA; CDR3 length: 18; V gene: TRBV15; clone size: NA; J gene: TRBJ1-5; CDR3 protein: CATSREAGGIYSNQPQHF; CDR3 DNA: TGTGCCACCAGCAGAGAAGCGGGTGGCATATATAGCAATCAGCCCCAGCATTTT
D gene: TRBD2; CDR3 length: 16; V gene: TRBV3-1/TRBV3-2; clone size: NA; J gene: TRBJ2-2; CDR3 protein: CASSQGGGGSGAELFF; CDR3 DNA: TGTGCCAGCAGCCAAGGAGGGGGAGGTAGCGGGGCGGAGCTGTTTTTT
D gene: NA; CDR3 length: 14; V gene: TRBV3-1/TRBV3-2; clone size: once; J gene: TRBJ2-5; CDR3 protein: CASSLGGLGETQYF; CDR3 DNA: TGTGCCAGCAGCCTCGGGGGGCTAGGGGAGACCCAGTACTTC
D gene: TRBD1; CDR3 length: 14; V gene: TRBV27; clone size: NA; J gene: TRBJ2-7; CDR3 protein: CASSPWDRIYEQYF; CDR3 DNA: TGTGCCAGCAGCCCCTGGGACAGGATCTACGAGCAGTACTTC
D gene: TRBD1; CDR3 length: 15; V gene: TRBV11-2; clone size: NA; J gene: TRBJ2-7; CDR3 protein: CASSSRRDRAYEQYF; CDR3 DNA: TGTGCCAGCAGCTCCCGCCGGGACAGGGCCTACGAGCAGTACTTC
D gene: NA; CDR3 length: 13; V gene: TRBV7-9; clone size: NA; J gene: TRBJ1-3; CDR3 protein: CASSTGVLNTIYF; CDR3 DNA: TGTGCCAGCAGCACGGGAGTACTCAACACCATATATTTT
D gene: TRBD1; CDR3 length: 17; V gene: TRBV19; clone size: NA; J gene: TRBJ1-2; CDR3 protein: CASSIGFVTGVMDGYTF; CDR3 DNA: TGTGCCAGTAGTATTGGTTTCGTTACAGGGGTCATGGATGGCTACACCTTC
D gene: NA; CDR3 length: 17; V gene: TRBV9; clone size: NA; J gene: TRBJ2-5; CDR3 protein: CASSVEGRGAFYETQYF; CDR3 DNA: TGTGCCAGCAGCGTAGAGGGAAGGGGCGCTTTTTATGAGACCCAGTACTTC
D gene: NA; CDR3 length: 15; V gene: TRBV6-5; clone size: NA; J gene: TRBJ1-1; CDR3 protein: CASSYGAHVNTEAFF; CDR3 DNA: TGTGCCAGCAGTTATGGGGCCCATGTGAACACTGAAGCTTTCTTT
D gene: NA; CDR3 length: 14; V gene: TRBV25-1; clone size: once; J gene: TRBJ2-1; CDR3 protein: CASSEGDRHHPAFF; CDR3 DNA: TGTGCCAGCAGTGAAGGCGACAGGCACCACCCGGCCTTCTTC
D gene: NA; CDR3 length: 14; V gene: TRBV2; clone size: NA; J gene: TRBJ2-5; CDR3 protein: CASQKDSIQETQYF; CDR3 DNA: TGTGCCAGTCAGAAGGACAGCATTCAAGAGACCCAGTACTTC
D gene: TRBD2; CDR3 length: 15; V gene: TRBV28; clone size: NA; J gene: TRBJ2-3; CDR3 protein: CASSLKASGLDTQYF; CDR3 DNA: TGTGCCAGCAGTTTAAAGGCTAGCGGATTAGATACGCAGTATTTT
D gene: NA; CDR3 length: 14; V gene: TRBV5-1; clone size: few; J gene: TRBJ2-1; CDR3 protein: CASSLDRANNEQFF; CDR3 DNA: TGCGCCAGCAGCTTGGACAGGGCCAACAATGAGCAGTTCTTC
D gene: TRBD2; CDR3 length: 16; V gene: TRBV18; clone size: NA; J gene: TRBJ2-7; CDR3 protein: CASSLETSGGGYEQYF; CDR3 DNA: TGTGCCAGCTCACTAGAGACTAGCGGAGGTGGGTACGAGCAGTACTTC
D gene: TRBD1; CDR3 length: 15; V gene: TRBV19; clone size: NA; J gene: TRBJ2-4; CDR3 protein: CASRDGQVAKNIQYF; CDR3 DNA: TGTGCCAGTAGGGACGGACAGGTAGCCAAAAACATTCAGTACTTC
D gene: TRBD1; CDR3 length: 14; V gene: TRBV28; clone size: NA; J gene: TRBJ2-2; CDR3 protein: CASTGQGTNGELFF; CDR3 DNA: TGTGCCAGCACTGGACAGGGGACGAACGGGGAGCTGTTTTTT
D gene: NA; CDR3 length: 21; V gene: TRBV28; clone size: few; J gene: TRBJ1-3; CDR3 protein: CASSLNGAGKLAASSGNTIYF; CDR3 DNA: TGTGCCAGCAGTTTAAACGGGGCAGGAAAACTAGCGGCGAGCTCTGGAAACACCATATATTTT
D gene: TRBD2; CDR3 length: 16; V gene: TRBV24-1; clone size: once; J gene: TRBJ2-1; CDR3 protein: CATSDRLAGDFDEQFF; CDR3 DNA: TGTGCCACCAGTGATCGACTAGCGGGAGACTTCGATGAGCAGTTCTTC
D gene: TRBD1; CDR3 length: 15; V gene: TRBV24-1; clone size: NA; J gene: TRBJ2-7; CDR3 protein: CATSDPRTGRGEQYF; CDR3 DNA: TGTGCCACCAGTGACCCCCGGACAGGGAGAGGCGAGCAGTACTTC
D gene: TRBD2; CDR3 length: 15; V gene: TRBV7-9; clone size: NA; J gene: TRBJ2-3; CDR3 protein: CASSWAASGAGTQYF; CDR3 DNA: TGTGCCAGCAGCTGGGCGGCTAGCGGGGCGGGTACGCAGTATTTT
D gene: NA; CDR3 length: 14; V gene: TRBV7-2; clone size: NA; J gene: TRBJ1-3; CDR3 protein: CASSSTSSGNTIYF; CDR3 DNA: TGTGCCAGCAGCTCCACAAGCTCTGGAAACACCATATATTTT
D gene: TRBD1; CDR3 length: 14; V gene: TRBV5-1; clone size: NA; J gene: TRBJ1-2; CDR3 protein: CASSLTDRDYGYTF; CDR3 DNA: TGCGCCAGCAGCCTCACTGACAGGGACTATGGCTACACCTTC
D gene: TRBD1; CDR3 length: 15; V gene: TRBV18; clone size: NA; J gene: TRBJ2-7; CDR3 protein: CASSPSGQGSYEQYF; CDR3 DNA: TGTGCCAGCTCACCCTCGGGACAGGGCTCCTACGAGCAGTACTTC
D gene: NA; CDR3 length: 15; V gene: TRBV9; clone size: NA; J gene: TRBJ1-4; CDR3 protein: CASSVASGGGEKLFF; CDR3 DNA: TGTGCCAGCAGCGTAGCTTCGGGGGGAGGTGAAAAACTGTTTTTT
D gene: NA; CDR3 length: 12; V gene: TRBV19; clone size: NA; J gene: TRBJ1-5; CDR3 protein: CASSQVNQPQHF; CDR3 DNA: TGTGCCAGTAGCCAGGTGAATCAGCCCCAGCATTTT
D gene: TRBD1; CDR3 length: 14; V gene: TRBV7-9; clone size: once; J gene: TRBJ2-3; CDR3 protein: CASSDRGRGDTQYF; CDR3 DNA: TGTGCCAGCAGTGACAGGGGGCGTGGAGATACGCAGTATTTT
D gene: TRBD2; CDR3 length: 15; V gene: TRBV3-1/TRBV3-2; clone size: few; J gene: TRBJ2-1; CDR3 protein: CASSYTDGGANEQFF; CDR3 DNA: TGTGCCAGCAGCTATACTGACGGGGGGGCGAATGAGCAGTTCTTC
D gene: NA; CDR3 length: 16; V gene: TRBV7-2; clone size: few; J gene: TRBJ1-3; CDR3 protein: CASSSYSRLPGNTIYF; CDR3 DNA: TGTGCCAGCAGCTCATATAGTCGTTTACCTGGAAACACCATATATTTT
D gene: TRBD1; CDR3 length: 14; V gene: TRBV28; clone size: NA; J gene: TRBJ1-2; CDR3 protein: CASSRPGQGLGYTF; CDR3 DNA: TGTGCCAGCAGCCGTCCGGGACAGGGGTTGGGCTACACCTTC
D gene: TRBD2; CDR3 length: 15; V gene: TRBV2; clone size: NA; J gene: TRBJ2-3; CDR3 protein: CASRRGGAGTDTQYF; CDR3 DNA: TGTGCCAGCAGGAGGGGAGGGGCTGGCACAGATACGCAGTATTTT
D gene: NA; CDR3 length: 13; V gene: TRBV28; clone size: NA; J gene: TRBJ2-5; CDR3 protein: CASSLLPQETQYF; CDR3 DNA: TGTGCCAGCAGTCTACTGCCCCAAGAGACCCAGTACTTC
D gene: NA; CDR3 length: 13; V gene: TRBV18; clone size: NA; J gene: TRBJ1-6; CDR3 protein: CASSAETNSPLHF; CDR3 DNA: TGTGCCAGCTCAGCAGAAACGAATTCACCCCTCCACTTT
D gene: NA; CDR3 length: 12; V gene: TRBV29-1; clone size: NA; J gene: TRBJ2-1; CDR3 protein: CSGRHGGDEQFF; CDR3 DNA: TGCAGCGGTCGACATGGGGGCGATGAGCAGTTCTTC
D gene: TRBD2; CDR3 length: 16; V gene: TRBV18; clone size: NA; J gene: TRBJ2-1; CDR3 protein: CASSLRTSGVELVQFF; CDR3 DNA: TGTGCCAGCTCACTACGGACTAGCGGGGTAGAGTTGGTGCAGTTCTTC
D gene: NA; CDR3 length: 13; V gene: TRBV5-1; clone size: NA; J gene: TRBJ1-2; CDR3 protein: CASSPDRTGGYTF; CDR3 DNA: TGCGCCAGCAGCCCGGACCGCACAGGAGGCTACACCTTC
D gene: TRBD1; CDR3 length: 14; V gene: TRBV6-2/TRBV6-3; clone size: NA; J gene: TRBJ1-2; CDR3 protein: CASSYRQGWNGYTF; CDR3 DNA: TGTGCCAGCAGTTACCGACAGGGTTGGAATGGCTACACCTTC
D gene: TRBD1; CDR3 length: 16; V gene: TRBV19; clone size: NA; J gene: TRBJ2-7; CDR3 protein: CASSKAYRGTFYEQYF; CDR3 DNA: TGTGCCAGTAGTAAAGCATACAGGGGAACCTTCTACGAGCAGTACTTC